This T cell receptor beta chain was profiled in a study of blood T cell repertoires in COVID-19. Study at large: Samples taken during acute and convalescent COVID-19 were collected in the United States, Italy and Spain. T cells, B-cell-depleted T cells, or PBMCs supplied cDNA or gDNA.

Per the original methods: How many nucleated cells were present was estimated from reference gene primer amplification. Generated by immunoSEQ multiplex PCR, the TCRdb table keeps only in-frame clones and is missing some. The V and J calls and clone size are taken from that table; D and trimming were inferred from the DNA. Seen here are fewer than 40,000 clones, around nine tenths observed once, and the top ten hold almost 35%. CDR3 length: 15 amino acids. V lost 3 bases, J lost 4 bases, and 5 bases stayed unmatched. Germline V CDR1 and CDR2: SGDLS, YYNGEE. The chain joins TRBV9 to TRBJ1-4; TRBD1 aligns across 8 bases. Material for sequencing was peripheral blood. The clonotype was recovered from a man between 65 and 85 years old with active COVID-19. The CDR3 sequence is CASSAGTGVNEKLFF. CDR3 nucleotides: TGTGCCAGCAGCGCCGGGACAGGTGTTAATGAAAAACTGTTTTTT.